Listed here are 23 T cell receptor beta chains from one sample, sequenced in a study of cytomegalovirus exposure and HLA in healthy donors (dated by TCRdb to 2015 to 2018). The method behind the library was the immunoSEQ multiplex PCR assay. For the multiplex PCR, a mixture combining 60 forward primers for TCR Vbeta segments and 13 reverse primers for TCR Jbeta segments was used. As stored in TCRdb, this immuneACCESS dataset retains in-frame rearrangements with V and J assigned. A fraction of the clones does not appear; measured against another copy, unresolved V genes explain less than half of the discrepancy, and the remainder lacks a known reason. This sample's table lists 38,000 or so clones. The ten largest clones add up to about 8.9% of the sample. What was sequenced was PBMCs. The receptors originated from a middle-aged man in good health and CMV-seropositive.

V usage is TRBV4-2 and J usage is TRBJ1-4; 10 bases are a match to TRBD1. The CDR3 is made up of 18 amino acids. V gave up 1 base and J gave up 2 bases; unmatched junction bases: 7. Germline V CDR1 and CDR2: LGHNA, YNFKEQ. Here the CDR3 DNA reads TGTGCCAGCAGCCAAGGGAGGGACAGGGGTTTGACTAATGAAAAACTGTTTTTT. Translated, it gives CASSQGRDRGLTNEKLFF.

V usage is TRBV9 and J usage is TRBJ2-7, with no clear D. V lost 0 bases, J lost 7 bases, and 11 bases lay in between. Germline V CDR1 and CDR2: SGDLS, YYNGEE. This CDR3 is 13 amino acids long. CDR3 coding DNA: TGTGCCAGCAGCGTAGATGAGGATAGGGAGCAGTACTTC. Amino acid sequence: CASSVDEDREQYF.

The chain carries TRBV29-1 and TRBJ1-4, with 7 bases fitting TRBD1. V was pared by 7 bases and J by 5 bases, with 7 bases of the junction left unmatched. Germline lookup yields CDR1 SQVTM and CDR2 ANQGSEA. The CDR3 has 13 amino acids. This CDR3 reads CSAKDRVNEKLFF. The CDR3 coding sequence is TGCAGCGCCAAAGACAGGGTAAATGAAAAACTGTTTTTT.

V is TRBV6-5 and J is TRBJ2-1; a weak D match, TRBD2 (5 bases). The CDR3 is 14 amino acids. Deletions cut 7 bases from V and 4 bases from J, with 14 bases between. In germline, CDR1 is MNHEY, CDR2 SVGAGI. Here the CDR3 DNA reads TGTGCCAGCAAGTTTAGCGCGGCATACAATGAGCAGTTCTTC. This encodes CASKFSAAYNEQFF.

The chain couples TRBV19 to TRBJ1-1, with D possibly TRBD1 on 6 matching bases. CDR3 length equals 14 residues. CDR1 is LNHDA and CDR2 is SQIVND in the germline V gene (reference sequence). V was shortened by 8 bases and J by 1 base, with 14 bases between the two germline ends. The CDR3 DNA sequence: TGTGCCAGTTTTCCGAGGGGGAGGAACACTGAAGCTTTCTTT. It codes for CASFPRGRNTEAFF.

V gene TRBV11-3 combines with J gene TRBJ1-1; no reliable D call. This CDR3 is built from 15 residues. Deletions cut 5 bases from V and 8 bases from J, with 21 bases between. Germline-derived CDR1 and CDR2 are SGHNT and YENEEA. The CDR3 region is CASSPEEAFNGEAFF. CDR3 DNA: TGTGCCAGCAGCCCCGAGGAGGCATTCAACGGGGAAGCTTTCTTT.

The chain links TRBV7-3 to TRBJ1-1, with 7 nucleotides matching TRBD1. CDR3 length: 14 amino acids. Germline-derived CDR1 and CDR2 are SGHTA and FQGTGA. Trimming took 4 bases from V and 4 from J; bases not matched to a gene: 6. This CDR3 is CASSSQGLGTEAFF. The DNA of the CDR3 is TGTGCCAGCAGCTCACAGGGGTTAGGCACTGAAGCTTTCTTT.

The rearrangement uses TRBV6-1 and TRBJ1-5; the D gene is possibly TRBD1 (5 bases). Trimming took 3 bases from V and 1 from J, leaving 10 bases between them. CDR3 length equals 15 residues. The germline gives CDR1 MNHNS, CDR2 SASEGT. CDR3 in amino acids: CASSEGGSSNQPQHF. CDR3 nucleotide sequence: TGTGCCAGCAGTGAGGGGGGAAGCAGCAATCAGCCCCAGCATTTT.

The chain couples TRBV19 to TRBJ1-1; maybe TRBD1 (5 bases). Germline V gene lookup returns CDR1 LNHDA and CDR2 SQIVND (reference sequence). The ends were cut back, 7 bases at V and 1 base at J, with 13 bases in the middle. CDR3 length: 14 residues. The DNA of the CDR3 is TGTGCCAGTACAAGGGGCTTTGGGAACACTGAAGCTTTCTTT. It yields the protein CASTRGFGNTEAFF.

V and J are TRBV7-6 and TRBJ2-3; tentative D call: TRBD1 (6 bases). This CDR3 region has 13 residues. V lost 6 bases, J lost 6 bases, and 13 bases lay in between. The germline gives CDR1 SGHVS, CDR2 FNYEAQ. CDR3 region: CASRSAGVDTQYF. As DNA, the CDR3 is TGTGCCAGCAGATCGGCAGGGGTCGATACGCAGTATTTT.

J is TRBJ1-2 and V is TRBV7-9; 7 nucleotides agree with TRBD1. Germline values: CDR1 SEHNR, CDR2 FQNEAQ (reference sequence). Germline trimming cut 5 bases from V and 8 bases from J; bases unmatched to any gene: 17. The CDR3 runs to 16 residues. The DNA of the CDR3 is TGTGCCAGCAGCACAAACTGGGGGCAGGGGGAGGAAGGCTACACCTTC. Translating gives CASSTNWGQGEEGYTF.

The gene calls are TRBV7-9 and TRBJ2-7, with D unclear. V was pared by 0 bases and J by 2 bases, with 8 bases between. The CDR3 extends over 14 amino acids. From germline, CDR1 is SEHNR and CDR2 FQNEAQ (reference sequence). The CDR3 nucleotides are TGTGCCAGCAGCTTAGCGCAGGCCCCCTACGAGCAGTACTTC. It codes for CASSLAQAPYEQYF.

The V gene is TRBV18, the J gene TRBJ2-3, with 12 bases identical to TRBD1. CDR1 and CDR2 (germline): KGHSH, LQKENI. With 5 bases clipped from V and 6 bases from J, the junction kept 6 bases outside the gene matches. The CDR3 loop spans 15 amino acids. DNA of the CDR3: TGTGCCAGCTCAAGGGGACAGGGGGCTACGGATACGCAGTATTTT. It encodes CASSRGQGATDTQYF.

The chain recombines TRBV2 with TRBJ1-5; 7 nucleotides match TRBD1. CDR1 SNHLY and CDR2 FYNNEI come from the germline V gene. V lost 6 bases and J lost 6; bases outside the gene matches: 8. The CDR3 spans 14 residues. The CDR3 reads CASSPTGVSQPQHF. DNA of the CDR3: TGTGCCAGCAGCCCAACAGGGGTTAGTCAGCCCCAGCATTTT.

The CDR3 region is CASSPLTGYNQPQHF. DNA for the CDR3: TGTGCCAGCAGCCCTCTTACAGGATACAATCAGCCCCAGCATTTT. The J gene is TRBJ1-5, the V gene TRBV6-5, with D tentatively TRBD1 (5 bases). The germline V gene encodes CDR1 MNHEY and CDR2 SVGAGI. CDR3 length equals 15 residues. The ends were cut back, 6 bases at V and 3 bases at J, with 15 bases in the middle.

The CDR3 spells CASSLSTARSTEAFF. DNA for the CDR3: TGTGCCAGCAGCTTGTCGACAGCGCGGAGCACTGAAGCTTTCTTT. The gene calls are TRBV5-6 and TRBJ1-1, with D possibly being TRBD1 (5 bases). The CDR3 spans 15 residues. Germline CDR1 SGHDT, CDR2 YYEEEE. Trimming shortened V by 1 base and J by 4 bases, and 14 bases separated the two germline ends.

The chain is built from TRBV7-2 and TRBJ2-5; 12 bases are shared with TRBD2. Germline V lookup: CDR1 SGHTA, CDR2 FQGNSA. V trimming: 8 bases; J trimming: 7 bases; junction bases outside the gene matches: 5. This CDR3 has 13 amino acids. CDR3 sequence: CASLTSGSGTQYF. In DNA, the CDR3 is TGTGCCAGCCTGACTAGCGGGAGTGGGACCCAGTACTTC.

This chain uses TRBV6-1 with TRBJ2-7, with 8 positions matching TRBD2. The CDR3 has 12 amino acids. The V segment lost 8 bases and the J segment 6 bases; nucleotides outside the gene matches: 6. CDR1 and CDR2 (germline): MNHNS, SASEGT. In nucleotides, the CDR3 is TGTGCCAGCCCGACGGGACTAGGCGAGCAGTACTTC. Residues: CASPTGLGEQYF.

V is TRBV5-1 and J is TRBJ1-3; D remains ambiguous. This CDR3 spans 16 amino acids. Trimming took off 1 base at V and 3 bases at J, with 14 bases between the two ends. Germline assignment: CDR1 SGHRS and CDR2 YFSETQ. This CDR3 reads CASSLMAQANGNTIYF. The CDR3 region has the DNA TGCGCCAGCAGCTTGATGGCTCAGGCGAATGGAAACACCATATATTTT.

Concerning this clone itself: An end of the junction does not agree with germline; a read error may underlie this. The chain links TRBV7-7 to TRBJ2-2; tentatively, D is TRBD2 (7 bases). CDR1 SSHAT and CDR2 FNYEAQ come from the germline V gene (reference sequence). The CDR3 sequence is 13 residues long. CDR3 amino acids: CASSPGGSGELFF. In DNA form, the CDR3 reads TGTGCTAGCAGCCCGGGGGGCTCCGGGGAGCTGTTTTTT.

The CDR3 is CASRGGLNTEAFF. CDR3 DNA: TGTGCCAGCAGGGGGGGACTTAACACTGAAGCTTTCTTT. The rearrangement uses TRBV5-4 and TRBJ1-1; D is perhaps TRBD1 (5 bases). Trimming stripped 5 bases from V and 2 bases from J, with 10 bases between. This CDR3 is built from 13 residues. CDR1 is SGHNT and CDR2 is YYREEE in the germline V gene (reference sequence). Filled out from reference TRBV5-4 and TRBJ1-1, the complete variable domain reads ETGVTQSPTHLIKTRGQQVTLRCSSQSGHNTVSWYQQALGQGPQFIFQYYREEENGRGNFPPRFSGLQFPNYSSELNVNALELDDSALYLCASRGGLNTEAFFGQGTRLTVV.

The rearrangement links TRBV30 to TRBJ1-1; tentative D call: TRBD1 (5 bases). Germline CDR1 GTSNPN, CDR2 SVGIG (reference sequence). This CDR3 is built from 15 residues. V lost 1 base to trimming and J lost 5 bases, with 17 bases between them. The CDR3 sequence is CAWSALQGRGTEAFF. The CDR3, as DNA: TGTGCCTGGAGTGCCCTCCAGGGCCGGGGGACTGAAGCTTTCTTT.

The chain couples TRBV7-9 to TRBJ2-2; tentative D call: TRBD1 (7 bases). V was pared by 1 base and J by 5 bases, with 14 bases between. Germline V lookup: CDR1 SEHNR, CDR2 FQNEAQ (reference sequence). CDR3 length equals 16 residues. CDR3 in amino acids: CASSLGQGGRTGELFF. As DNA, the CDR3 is TGTGCCAGCAGCTTAGGACAGGGAGGAAGGACCGGGGAGCTGTTTTTT.